Presented here are 2 T cell receptor beta chains from one specimen sequenced in a study of T cell responses to AZD1222 COVID-19 vaccine. Sequencing was performed with immunoSEQ multiplex PCR; in TCRdb, only in-frame clones are kept and a portion is missing. The sample includes tens of thousands of clones, 87% seen only once; the top ten take 1.5%. The specimen was peripheral blood, collected on day 0 of AZD1222 vaccination. These receptors were taken from an adult in good health.

V usage is TRBV12-5 and J usage is TRBJ2-7; D is ambiguous. Trimming shortened V by 3 bases and J by 4 bases, and 7 bases separated the two germline ends. Per germline, CDR1 LGHNT and CDR2 FRNRAP. CDR3 length equals 12 residues. The CDR3 coding sequence is TGTGCTAGTGGTTTTGGGCAGTACGAGCAGTACTTC. Residues: CASGFGQYEQYF.

This chain joins TRBV29-1 and TRBJ1-4; 7 bases align to TRBD1. The CDR3 runs 16 residues. Germline-derived CDR1 and CDR2 are SQVTM and ANQGSEA. With 7 bases clipped from V and 11 bases from J, the junction kept 22 bases outside the gene matches. CDR3 protein: CSARGTDTSRSPKLFF. The CDR3 DNA reads TGCAGCGCTCGCGGGACAGACACCTCGAGGTCGCCGAAACTGTTTTTT.